This passage covers 22 T cell receptor beta chains from one sample sequenced in a study of blood T cell repertoires in COVID-19. Measured with immunoSEQ multiplex PCR; TCRdb has only the in-frame clones, and not every one. The sample contains under 250,000 clones, roughly 90% of which appear only once. What was sequenced was peripheral blood. Source of these receptors: a woman in her fifties or sixties with acute or convalescent COVID-19.

This clone was seen a handful of times. This CDR3 reads CASSPPGQYYGYTF. For the CDR3, the DNA is TGCGCCAGCAGCCCCCCGGGACAGTACTATGGCTACACCTTC. The rearrangement links TRBV5-1 to TRBJ1-2; 7 bases map to TRBD1. With 4 bases clipped from V and 3 bases from J, the junction kept 6 bases outside the gene matches. The CDR3 spans 14 residues. Germline V CDR1 and CDR2: SGHRS, YFSETQ.

A few counts support this clone. The genes are TRBV18 and TRBJ2-7, with 8 nucleotides matching TRBD2. Germline trimming cut 4 bases from V and 5 bases from J; bases unmatched to any gene: 16. The germline gives CDR1 KGHSH, CDR2 LQKENI. CDR3 size: 17 residues. The CDR3 reads CASSRALNQRGLHEQYF. CDR3 bases: TGTGCCAGCTCACGGGCCCTCAATCAGCGGGGGCTCCACGAGCAGTACTTC. Combining the CDR3 with reference TRBV18 and TRBJ2-7 gives the whole variable domain NAGVMQNPRHLVRRRGQEARLRCSPMKGHSHVYWYRQLPEEGLKFMVYLQKENIIDESGMPKERFSAEFPKEGPSILRIQQVVRGDSAAYFCASSRALNQRGLHEQYFGPGTRLTVT.

The gene calls are TRBV5-4 and TRBJ1-6; 7 bases are shared with TRBD1. The V gene end was trimmed by 4 bases and the J gene end by 5 bases; junction bases not matched to a gene: 6. The CDR3 runs to 15 residues. Germline V lookup: CDR1 SGHNT, CDR2 YYREEE (reference sequence). CDR3 in amino acids: CASSTRQGDNSPLHF. The CDR3 region has the DNA TGTGCCAGCAGCACCAGACAGGGAGATAATTCACCCCTCCACTTT.

This chain uses TRBV14 with TRBJ1-4, with TRBD1 identical over 9 bases. The CDR3 totals 16 residues. After removal of 0 bases from V and 8 bases from J, the junction contained 7 bases not matched to a gene. CDR1 is SGHDN and CDR2 is FVKESK in the germline V gene. The CDR3 sequence: CASSQETGTGNEKLFF. CDR3 DNA: TGTGCCAGCAGCCAAGAAACTGGGACAGGGAACGAAAAACTGTTTTTT.

There are many counts of this clone. The rearrangement links TRBV5-1 to TRBJ1-3; D ambiguous. This CDR3 is built from 15 residues. V was shortened by 4 bases and J by 0 bases, with 11 bases between the two germline ends. The germline V gene encodes CDR1 SGHRS and CDR2 YFSETQ. CDR3 sequence reads: CASSPDFSSGNTIYF. The CDR3 bases are TGCGCCAGCAGCCCTGACTTCAGCTCTGGAAACACCATATATTTT.

This chain joins TRBV19 and TRBJ1-5; 7 bases align to TRBD1. The CDR3 length is 13 residues. Germline assignment: CDR1 LNHDA and CDR2 SQIVND (reference sequence). The junction had 6 bases not matched to a gene; V was cut back by 1 base and J by 12 bases. DNA for the CDR3: TGTGCCAGTAGTATAGGGAGGCAGGGGGTCCAGCATTTT. It encodes CASSIGRQGVQHF.

J is TRBJ2-1 and V is TRBV5-1; 7 nucleotides match TRBD2. V lost 1 base and J lost 0; bases outside the gene matches: 1. Looked up from germline, CDR1 is SGHRS and CDR2 is YFSETQ. This CDR3 has 15 residues. The CDR3 DNA follows: TGCGCCAGCAGCTTGAGCGGGACCTCCTACAATGAGCAGTTCTTC. Translated, it gives CASSLSGTSYNEQFF.

This clone was seen only once. This chain uses TRBV18 with TRBJ2-3; 8 positions match TRBD1. CDR1 KGHSH and CDR2 LQKENI come from the germline V gene. The CDR3 loop spans 14 amino acids. V was pared by 6 bases and J by 3 bases, with 5 bases of the junction left unmatched. CDR3: CASSPGTGTDTQYF. CDR3 sequence (DNA): TGTGCCAGCTCCCCCGGGACAGGTACAGATACGCAGTATTTT.

DNA for the CDR3: TGTGCCAGTAGTATTATGAAGCACTTGTATCAGCCCCAGCATTTT. It specifies CASSIMKHLYQPQHF. The chain has TRBV19 and TRBJ1-5; no firm D call. V lost 3 bases to trimming and J lost 5 bases, with 14 bases between them. Looked up from germline, CDR1 is LNHDA and CDR2 is SQIVND (reference sequence). The CDR3 sequence is 15 residues long.

This chain links TRBV5-1 with TRBJ2-3; D is ambiguous. Germline V gene sequence: CDR1 SGHRS, CDR2 YFSETQ. With 0 bases removed from V and 6 bases from J, the gap between germline ends came to 8 bases. This CDR3 comprises 13 residues. CDR3 nucleotides: TGCGCCAGCAGCTTGGTTAATGAGGATACGCAGTATTTT. This translates into CASSLVNEDTQYF.

This clone showed up just once. V and J are TRBV14 and TRBJ2-7; the match to TRBD1 covers 9 bases. The CDR3 runs 16 residues. With V trimmed by 2 bases and J by 0 bases, 5 bases remained unmatched. Germline CDR1 and CDR2: SGHDN and FVKESK. The CDR3 reads CASSQLMGQGSYEQYF. For the CDR3, the DNA is TGTGCCAGCAGCCAACTGATGGGACAGGGCTCCTACGAGCAGTACTTC.

A single count supports this clone. This rearrangement joins TRBV28 to TRBJ2-7; 7 bases map to TRBD1. The junction had 12 bases not matched to a gene; V was cut back by 6 bases and J by 4 bases. The CDR3 loop spans 15 amino acids. Per germline, CDR1 MDHEN and CDR2 SYDVKM. The CDR3: CASRYKTGTVYEQYF. The DNA for the CDR3 is TGTGCCAGCAGATATAAAACCGGGACAGTTTACGAGCAGTACTTC.

The rearrangement uses TRBV18 and TRBJ2-7; D gene ambiguous. The V gene's germline CDR1 is KGHSH and CDR2 LQKENI. The CDR3 has 14 residues. V shed 5 bases and J shed 0 bases, with 11 bases lying between them. The CDR3 region has the DNA TGTGCCAGCTCATCAGGTACCAGCTCCTACGAGCAGTACTTC. Residues: CASSSGTSSYEQYF.

The chain has TRBV27 and TRBJ1-1, with D possibly matching TRBD1 (6 bases). In germline, CDR1 is MNHEY, CDR2 SMNVEV (reference sequence). There are 13 residues in the CDR3. The V end was cut by 8 bases, the J end by 1 base, with 11 bases between. In DNA form, the CDR3 reads TGTGCCAGCGGCCTCAGGGGGAACACTGAAGCTTTCTTT. Amino acid sequence: CASGLRGNTEAFF.

This chain joins TRBV3-1 (or the pseudogene TRBV3-2) and TRBJ2-7; tentative D call: TRBD2 (6 bases). V was cut by 1 base and J by 3 bases, with 13 bases left in between. CDR3 length equals 15 residues. CDR1 is LGHDT and CDR2 is YNNKEL in the germline V gene (reference sequence). CDR3 residues: CASSQGSSDLYEQYF. The CDR3 DNA sequence: TGTGCCAGCAGCCAAGGATCTAGCGACCTCTACGAGCAGTACTTC.

The chain recombines TRBV18 with TRBJ1-3, with TRBD1 identical over 7 bases. J was trimmed by 1 base and V by 1 base; bases with no gene match: 10. Per the germline V gene, CDR1 is KGHSH and CDR2 is LQKENI. The CDR3 covers 18 residues. Here the CDR3 reads CASSPQGDRASSGNTIYF. The CDR3, as DNA: TGTGCCAGCTCACCACAAGGCGACAGGGCGTCATCTGGAAACACCATATATTTT.

The rearrangement joins TRBV2 to TRBJ2-5, with TRBD1 matching over 9 bases. The CDR3 has 15 residues. The V gene end was trimmed by 6 bases and the J gene end by 2 bases; junction bases not matched to a gene: 7. Per germline, CDR1 SNHLY and CDR2 FYNNEI. The CDR3 loop reads CASSPGQGRQETQYF. The CDR3 DNA reads as TGTGCCAGCAGCCCGGGACAGGGAAGACAAGAGACCCAGTACTTC.

The chain is built from TRBV28 and TRBJ2-2; 7 bases fit TRBD2. The V and J ends lost 0 bases and 6 bases, in that order; junction bases with no gene match: 7. Germline lookup yields CDR1 MDHEN and CDR2 SYDVKM. The CDR3 has 16 amino acids. The CDR3 bases are TGTGCCAGCAGTTTATGGCTCGGACTAGTAGCCGGGGAGCTGTTTTTT. This translates into CASSLWLGLVAGELFF.

The chain is built from TRBV19 and TRBJ1-3; D may be TRBD1 (6 bases). Trimming cost V 6 bases and J 0 bases, with 15 bases left between them. This CDR3 is 16 amino acids long. The germline CDR1 and CDR2 sequences are LNHDA and SQIVND (reference sequence). CDR3 coding DNA: TGTGCCAGTAGACCCCCCTACAGGGCCTCTGGAAACACCATATATTTT. Protein: CASRPPYRASGNTIYF.

CDR3 DNA sequence: TGCGCCAGCGCTATCGGACAGGGACGAGAAAAACTGTTTTTT. Its protein is CASAIGQGREKLFF. The chain recombines TRBV5-1 with TRBJ1-4, with TRBD1 identical over 8 bases. Trimming at V came to 7 bases and at J to 8 bases, leaving 10 bases not matched to a gene. The CDR3 runs 14 residues. Looked up from germline, CDR1 is SGHRS and CDR2 is YFSETQ.

This chain connects TRBV30 to TRBJ1-1, with 7 positions matching TRBD1. Germline V gives CDR1 GTSNPN, CDR2 SVGIG (reference sequence). Germline trimming cut 7 bases from V and 0 bases from J; bases unmatched to any gene: 5. This CDR3 region has 13 residues. DNA for the CDR3: TGTGCCTACGAACAGGGGATGAACACTGAAGCTTTCTTT. It yields the protein CAYEQGMNTEAFF.

This rearrangement joins TRBV7-9 to TRBJ1-1; TRBD1 matches 11 bases. This CDR3 has 12 residues. The ends lost 5 bases at V and 9 bases at J; junction bases unmatched: 2. Germline-derived CDR1 and CDR2 are SEHNR and FQNEAQ (reference sequence). The CDR3 is CASSRDRGKAFF. CDR3 coding DNA: TGTGCCAGCAGCCGGGACAGGGGGAAAGCTTTCTTT.